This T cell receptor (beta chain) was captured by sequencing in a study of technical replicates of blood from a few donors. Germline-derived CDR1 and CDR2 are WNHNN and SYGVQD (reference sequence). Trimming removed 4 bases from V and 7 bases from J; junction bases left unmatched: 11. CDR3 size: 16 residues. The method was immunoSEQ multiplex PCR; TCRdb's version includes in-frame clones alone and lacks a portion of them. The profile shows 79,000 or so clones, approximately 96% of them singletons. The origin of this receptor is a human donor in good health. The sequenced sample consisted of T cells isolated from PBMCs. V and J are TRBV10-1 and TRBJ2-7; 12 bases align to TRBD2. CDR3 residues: CASSGSLAGGPGEQYF. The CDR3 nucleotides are TGCGCCAGCAGTGGGTCGCTAGCGGGAGGGCCGGGGGAGCAGTACTTC.